The sequence of this T cell receptor (beta chain) was determined in a study of blood T cells in healthy people across ages. Study-wide findings and caveats: Per million T cells, TCR beta diversity dropped about linearly as age rose. It was not possible, with unsorted PBMCs, to conclusively compare naive and antigen-experienced cells.

The CDR3 consists of 13 residues. Germline V gene data show CDR1 as DFQATT and CDR2 as SNEGSKA (reference sequence). The ends were cut back, 4 bases at V and 8 bases at J, with 17 bases in the middle. This clonotype was counted between two and nine times. Its antigen remains unknown. For the second PCR, which ran for about 7 to 11 cycles, a sample-barcoded 5' primer and a J-beta primer mix were used. One entry per CDR3 protein results from TCRdb running MiXCR on the 5' RACE reads. The sample includes roughly 680,000 distinct CDR3 sequences, around half seen only once; the top ten take roughly 30%. The sequencing sample was made of blood. The V gene is TRBV20-1, the J gene TRBJ1-2; D is undetermined. The TCR sequence derives from a woman aged 55-70 years in good health. The DNA for the CDR3 is TGCAGTGCTATCACCACCCCGGGAGGGGGCTACACCTTC. It yields the protein CSAITTPGGGYTF.